The rows below give T cell receptor beta chains drawn from one sample of a study of control samples from healthy donors and cancer patients. Some clones are missing from TCRdb's copy, which holds only in-frame ones; the method was immunoSEQ multiplex PCR. In the table there are roughly 24,000 clones, 75% to 85% of which are singletons. Sequences were obtained from PBMCs. All receptors come from a man between 60 and 70 years old with colorectal cancer. Each CDR3 is given with its conserved first and last residue. The order of the fields is clone size, V gene, J gene, D gene, CDR3 protein, CDR3 DNA. The D gene is left open where the match is weak. Not all rows give a size; the values are once, few, many and, for expanded clones, a class.

size: -; V: TRBV30; J: TRBJ1-1; D: TRBD1; CDR3: CAWAGQGNTEAFF; DNA: TGTGCCTGGGCGGGACAGGGGAACACTGAAGCTTTCTTT
size: -; V: TRBV6-5; J: TRBJ2-4; D: -; CDR3: CASSYLVQGRNIQYF; DNA: TGTGCCAGCAGTTACCTCGTTCAGGGTAGAAACATTCAGTACTTC
size: -; V: TRBV2; J: TRBJ2-1; D: -; CDR3: CASSEESVQSGDEQFF; DNA: TGTGCCAGCAGTGAAGAGTCGGTACAGTCAGGGGATGAGCAGTTCTTC
size: -; V: TRBV20-1; J: TRBJ1-2; D: -; CDR3: CSASDGQRRTNYGYTF; DNA: TGCAGTGCTAGTGACGGACAGAGGAGGACTAACTATGGCTACACCTTC
size: -; V: TRBV9; J: TRBJ2-2; D: TRBD1; CDR3: CATTGQGAPGELFF; DNA: TGTGCCACTACCGGGCAGGGGGCTCCGGGGGAGCTGTTTTTT
size: -; V: TRBV10-3; J: TRBJ2-5; D: -; CDR3: CAISAGGSQETQYF; DNA: TGTGCCATCAGTGCTGGAGGGAGTCAAGAGACCCAGTACTTC
size: -; V: TRBV7-9; J: TRBJ1-1; D: -; CDR3: CASSLQGMNTEAFF; DNA: TGTGCCAGCAGCTTACAGGGTATGAACACTGAAGCTTTCTTT
size: few; V: TRBV9; J: TRBJ2-7; D: TRBD1; CDR3: CASSEDRGGEQYF; DNA: TGTGCCAGCAGCGAAGACAGGGGGGGCGAGCAGTACTTC
size: -; V: TRBV30; J: TRBJ1-2; D: TRBD1; CDR3: CAWSVPETGGGYTF; DNA: TGTGCCTGGAGTGTACCCGAGACAGGGGGCGGCTACACCTTC
size: -; V: TRBV9; J: TRBJ2-7; D: -; CDR3: CASSVVGQSEQYF; DNA: TGTGCCAGCAGCGTGGTTGGACAGTCGGAGCAGTACTTC
size: -; V: TRBV29-1; J: TRBJ2-5; D: -; CDR3: CSHGQETQYF; DNA: TGTTCCCACGGTCAAGAGACCCAGTACTTC
size: -; V: TRBV24-1; J: TRBJ2-3; D: TRBD2; CDR3: CATSDFRAGGTDTQYF; DNA: TGTGCCACCAGTGATTTCAGGGCGGGGGGAACAGATACGCAGTATTTT
size: -; V: TRBV27; J: TRBJ2-2; D: -; CDR3: CASSLSYPGELFF; DNA: TGTGCCAGCAGTTTATCGTACCCCGGGGAGCTGTTTTTT
size: -; V: TRBV5-6; J: TRBJ2-5; D: -; CDR3: CASSLGGQETQYF; DNA: TGTGCCAGCAGCTTGGGCGGCCAAGAGACCCAGTACTTC
size: -; V: TRBV4-1; J: TRBJ2-3; D: TRBD2; CDR3: CASSQGSSSGAADTQYF; DNA: TGCGCCAGCAGCCAAGGGTCGTCCAGCGGGGCGGCAGATACGCAGTATTTT
size: -; V: TRBV5-4; J: TRBJ1-4; D: -; CDR3: CASSLAEAATNEKLFF; DNA: TGTGCCAGCAGCTTGGCTGAAGCTGCAACTAATGAAAAACTGTTTTTT
size: few; V: TRBV5-1; J: TRBJ1-6; D: -; CDR3: CASSLAGPENNSPLHF; DNA: TGCGCCAGCAGCTTGGCAGGGCCTGAAAATAATTCACCCCTCCACTTT